This TCR beta chain was identified in a study of blood T cell repertoires in COVID-19 (TCRdb year 2020). Describing the broader study: Samples from collaborators originated in the United States, Italy and Spain and spanned both the acute and convalescent phases of COVID-19. The sample metadata nearly always contained a de-identified subject ID, COVID-19 status, age in years and sex. Where available, HLA class I and class II types were obtained from metadata supplied by the sample provider rather than from assay-based typing. The repertoires were released in a freely available public database meant as a resource for research on the immune response to SARS-CoV-2. Samples came from the ongoing ImmuneRACE study (first 160 participants) plus 1,254 subjects from 6 global collaborators. Subjects who had been exposed to COVID-19, were actively infected with it, or had recovered from it provided the deeply sampled blood TCRbeta repertoires that made up the dataset. The prospective study material was composed of cDNA or gDNA derived from T cells, B-cell-depleted T cells, or PBMCs. Study-level results and caveats: How much clinical and demographic metadata was included differed by source and by participant, and the metadata was provided uncurated.

V loses 3 bases of germline sequence and J loses 1 base, and the interval between the two ends is 6 bases. Reading the germline V gene (reference sequence) gives CDR1 GTSNPN and CDR2 SVGIG. The CDR3 covers 12 residues, taking in both the cysteine and the phenylalanine. Only CDR3 DNA is held: 36 bases, read in frame from base 1. The immunoSEQ Assay, a bias-controlled multiplex PCR, was used to amplify TCRbeta CDR3 regions from genomic DNA. Processing in the source paper ran as follows. The number of nucleated cells in each sample was estimated from the amplification of reference gene primers within the assay. To quantify the absolute abundance of each unique TCRbeta CDR3 rearrangement, sequence reads were collapsed and filtered. For each sample, productive Simpson clonality was calculated as the square root of Simpson's diversity index over productive rearrangements. TCRdb's version of the immuneACCESS table is confined to in-frame rearrangements and falls short of the full clone set. An unresolved V gene accounts for under half of the shortfall where checked; the remainder is of unknown origin. Clonal size and the V and J genes are those of that table, whereas D and trimming came from the DNA. Present in this sample are about 190,000 clones, 80% to 90% of which were seen just once. The biggest ten clones account for about 0.96% of the sample.

Samples from volunteer blood donors who had recovered from COVID-19 were contributed by a second Seattle source. The collaborating institutions used their own protocols to collect whole blood in K2EDTA tubes. For TCRbeta analysis, collaborators shipped samples in one of three forms: frozen whole blood, isolated PBMCs, or DNA extracted from either of those sample types. To note about this clone: What this receptor recognizes is not known. Per-nucleotide qualities are absent, and no much larger clonotype sits a single base away.

This TCR derives from a woman under 30 who had recovered from COVID-19. Sequenced: peripheral blood. The chain joins TRBV30 to TRBJ1-1, with the D gene call left open. The base sequence is TGTGCCTGGAGCCAGGAGAACACTGAAGCTTTCTTT. Its amino acids are CAWSQENTEAFF.